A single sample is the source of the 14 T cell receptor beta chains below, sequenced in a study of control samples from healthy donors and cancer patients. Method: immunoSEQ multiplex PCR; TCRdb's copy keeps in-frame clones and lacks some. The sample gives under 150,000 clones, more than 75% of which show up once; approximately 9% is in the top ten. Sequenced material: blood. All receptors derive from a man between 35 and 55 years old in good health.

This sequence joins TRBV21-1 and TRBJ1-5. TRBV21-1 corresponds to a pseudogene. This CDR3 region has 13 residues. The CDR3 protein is CASIGTDNQPQHF. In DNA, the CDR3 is TGTGCCAGCATCGGGACGGATAATCAGCCCCAGCATTTT.

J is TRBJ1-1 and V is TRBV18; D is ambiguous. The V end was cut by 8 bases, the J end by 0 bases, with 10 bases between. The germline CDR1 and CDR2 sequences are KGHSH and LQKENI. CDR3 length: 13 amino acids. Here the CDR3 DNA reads TGTGCCAGCCTGGAGGGCATGAACACTGAAGCTTTCTTT. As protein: CASLEGMNTEAFF.

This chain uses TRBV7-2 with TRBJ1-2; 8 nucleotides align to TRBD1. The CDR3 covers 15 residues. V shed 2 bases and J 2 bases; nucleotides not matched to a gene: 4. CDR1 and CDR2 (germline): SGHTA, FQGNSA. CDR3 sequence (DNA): TGTGCCAGCAGCTTATCAGGGGGCGCAAACTATGGCTACACCTTC. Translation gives CASSLSGGANYGYTF.

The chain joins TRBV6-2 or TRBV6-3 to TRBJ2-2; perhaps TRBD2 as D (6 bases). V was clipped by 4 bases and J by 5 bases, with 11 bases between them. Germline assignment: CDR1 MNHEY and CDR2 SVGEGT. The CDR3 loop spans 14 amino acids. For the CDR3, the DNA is TGTGCCAGCAGTTTCAGACGGGGGACCGGGGAGCTGTTTTTT. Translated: CASSFRRGTGELFF.

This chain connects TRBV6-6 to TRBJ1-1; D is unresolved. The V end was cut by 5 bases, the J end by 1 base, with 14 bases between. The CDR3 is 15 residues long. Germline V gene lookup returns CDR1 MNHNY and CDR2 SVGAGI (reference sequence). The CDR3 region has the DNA TGTGCCAGCAGTGTTTGGGAGATTCGGAACACTGAAGCTTTCTTT. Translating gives CASSVWEIRNTEAFF.

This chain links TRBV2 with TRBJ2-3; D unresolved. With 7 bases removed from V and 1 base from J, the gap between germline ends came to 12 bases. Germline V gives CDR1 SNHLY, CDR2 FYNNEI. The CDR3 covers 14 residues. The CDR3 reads CASIPTVRTDTQYF. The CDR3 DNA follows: TGTGCCAGCATCCCCACGGTCCGCACAGATACGCAGTATTTT.

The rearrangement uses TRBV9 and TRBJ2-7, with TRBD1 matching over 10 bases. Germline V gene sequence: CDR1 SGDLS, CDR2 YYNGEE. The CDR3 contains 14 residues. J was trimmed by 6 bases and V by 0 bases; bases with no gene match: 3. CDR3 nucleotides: TGTGCCAGCAGCGTAGGACAGGGGGCCTTCGAGCAGTACTTC. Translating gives CASSVGQGAFEQYF.

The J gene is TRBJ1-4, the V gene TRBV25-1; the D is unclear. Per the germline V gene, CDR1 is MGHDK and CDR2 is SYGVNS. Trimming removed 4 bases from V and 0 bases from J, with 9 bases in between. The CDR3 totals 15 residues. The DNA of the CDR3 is TGTGCCAGCAGTGGACAAGGAACAACTAATGAAAAACTGTTTTTT. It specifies CASSGQGTTNEKLFF.

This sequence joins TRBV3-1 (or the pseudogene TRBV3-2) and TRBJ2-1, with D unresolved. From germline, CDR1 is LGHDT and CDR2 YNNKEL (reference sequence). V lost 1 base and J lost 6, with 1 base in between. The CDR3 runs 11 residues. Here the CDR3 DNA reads TGTGCCAGCAGCCAAGCCAATGAGCAGTTCTTC. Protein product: CASSQANEQFF.

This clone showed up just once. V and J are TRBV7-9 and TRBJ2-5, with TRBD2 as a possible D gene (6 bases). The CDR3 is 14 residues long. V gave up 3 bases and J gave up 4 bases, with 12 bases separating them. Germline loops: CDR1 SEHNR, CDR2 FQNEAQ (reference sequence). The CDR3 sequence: CASSFGVGGETQYF. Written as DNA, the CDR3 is TGTGCCAGCAGCTTCGGGGTGGGAGGAGAGACCCAGTACTTC.

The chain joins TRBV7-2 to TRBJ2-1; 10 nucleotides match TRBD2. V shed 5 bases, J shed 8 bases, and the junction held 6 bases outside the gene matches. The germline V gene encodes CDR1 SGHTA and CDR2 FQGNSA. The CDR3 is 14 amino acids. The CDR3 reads CASSKRGGRDEQFF. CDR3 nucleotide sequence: TGTGCCAGCAGCAAGCGGGGGGGCCGGGATGAGCAGTTCTTC.

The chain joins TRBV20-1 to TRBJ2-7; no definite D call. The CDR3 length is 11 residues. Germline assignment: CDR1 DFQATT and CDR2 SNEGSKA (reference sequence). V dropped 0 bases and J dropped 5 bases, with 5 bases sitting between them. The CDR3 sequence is CSARDGDEQYF. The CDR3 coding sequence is TGCAGTGCTAGAGATGGCGACGAGCAGTACTTC.

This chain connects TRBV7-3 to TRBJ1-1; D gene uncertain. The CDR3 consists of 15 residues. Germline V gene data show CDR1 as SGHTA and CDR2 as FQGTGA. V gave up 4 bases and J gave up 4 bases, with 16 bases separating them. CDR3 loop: CASSSGPGPITEAFF. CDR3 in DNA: TGTGCCAGCAGCTCCGGGCCCGGGCCAATCACTGAAGCTTTCTTT.

The CDR3, as DNA: TGTGCCAGCAGTTGGATGCAGGGGAATAATGAGCAGTTCTTC. Its protein product is CASSWMQGNNEQFF. The gene calls are TRBV6-2 or TRBV6-3 and TRBJ2-1; a weak D match, TRBD1 (6 bases). The CDR3 loop spans 14 amino acids. The V gene's germline CDR1 is MNHEY and CDR2 SVGEGT. V was shortened by 4 bases and J by 7 bases, with 14 bases between the two germline ends.